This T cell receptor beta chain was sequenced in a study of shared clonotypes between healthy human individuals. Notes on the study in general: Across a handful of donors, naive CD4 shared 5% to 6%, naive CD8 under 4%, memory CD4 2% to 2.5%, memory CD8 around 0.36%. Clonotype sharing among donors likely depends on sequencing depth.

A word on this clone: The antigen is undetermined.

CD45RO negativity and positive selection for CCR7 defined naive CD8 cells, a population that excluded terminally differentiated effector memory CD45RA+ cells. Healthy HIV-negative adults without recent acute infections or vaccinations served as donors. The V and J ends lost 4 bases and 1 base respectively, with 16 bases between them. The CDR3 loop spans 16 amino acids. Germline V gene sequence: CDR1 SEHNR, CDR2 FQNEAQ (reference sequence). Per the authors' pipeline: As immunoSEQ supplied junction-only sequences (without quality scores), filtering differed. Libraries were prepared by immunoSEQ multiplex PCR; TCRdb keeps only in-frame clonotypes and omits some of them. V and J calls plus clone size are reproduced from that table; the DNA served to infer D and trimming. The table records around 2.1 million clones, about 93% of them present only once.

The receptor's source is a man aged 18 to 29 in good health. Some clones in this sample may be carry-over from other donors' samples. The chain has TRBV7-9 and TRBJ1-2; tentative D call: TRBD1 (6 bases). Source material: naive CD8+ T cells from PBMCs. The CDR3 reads CASSSEFYRVNYGYTF. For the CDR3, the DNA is TGTGCCAGCAGCTCCGAATTTTACAGGGTTAACTATGGCTACACCTTC.